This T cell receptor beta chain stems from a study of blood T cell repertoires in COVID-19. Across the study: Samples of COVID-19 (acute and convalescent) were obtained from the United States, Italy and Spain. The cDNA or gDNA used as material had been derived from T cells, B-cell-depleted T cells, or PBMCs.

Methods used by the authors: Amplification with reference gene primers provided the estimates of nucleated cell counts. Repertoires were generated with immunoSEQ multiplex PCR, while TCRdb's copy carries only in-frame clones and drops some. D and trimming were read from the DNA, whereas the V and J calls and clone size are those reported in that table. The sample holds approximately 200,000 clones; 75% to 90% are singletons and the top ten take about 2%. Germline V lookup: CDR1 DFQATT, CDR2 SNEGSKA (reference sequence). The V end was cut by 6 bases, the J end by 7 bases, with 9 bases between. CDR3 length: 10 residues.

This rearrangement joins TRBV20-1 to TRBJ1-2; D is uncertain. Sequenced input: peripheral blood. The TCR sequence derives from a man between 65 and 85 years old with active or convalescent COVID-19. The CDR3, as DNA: TGCAGTGCCAAGACATCTGGCTACACCTTC. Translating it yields CSAKTSGYTF.